This T cell receptor (beta chain) was sequenced for a study of T-cell memory formation after mild COVID-19. The overall study: Largely, TCR clusters stayed within a single donor. General study results and limits: What remained unconfirmed was the SARS-CoV-2 specificity of second-wave clones peaking on day 37.

CDR1 is SEHNR and CDR2 is FQNEAQ in the germline V gene (reference sequence). V was clipped by 7 bases and J by 2 bases, with 13 bases between them. CDR3 length: 14 residues. To note about this clonotype: The antigen is unknown.

MiXCR was run by TCRdb on the 5' RACE reads, yielding one entry per CDR3 protein. The sample comprises about 350,000 distinct CDR3 sequences, roughly an eighth of which are singletons, and 22% rests with the top ten. The rearrangement joins TRBV7-9 to TRBJ2-3; the D gene is possibly TRBD2 (6 bases). The receptor comes from a man younger than 30 who had mild COVID-19 (a few samples of this study predate the infection). Cell type and time point are not known. Sequenced: PBMCs or a T cell subset sorted from them (not recorded which). This CDR3 is CASNSGLHTDTQYF. As DNA, the CDR3 is TGTGCCAGCAACTCGGGACTGCACACAGATACGCAGTATTTT.